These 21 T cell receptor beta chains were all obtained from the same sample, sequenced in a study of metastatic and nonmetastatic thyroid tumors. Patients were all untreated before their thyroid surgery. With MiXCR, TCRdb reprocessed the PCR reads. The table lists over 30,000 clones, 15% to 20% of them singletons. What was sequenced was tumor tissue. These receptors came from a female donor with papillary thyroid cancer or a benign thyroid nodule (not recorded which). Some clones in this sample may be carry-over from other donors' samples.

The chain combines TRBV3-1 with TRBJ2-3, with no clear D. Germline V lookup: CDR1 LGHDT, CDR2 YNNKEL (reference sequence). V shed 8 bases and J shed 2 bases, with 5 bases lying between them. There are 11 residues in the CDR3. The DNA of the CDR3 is TGTGCCAGCGAGCCCACAGATACGCAGTATTTT. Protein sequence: CASEPTDTQYF.

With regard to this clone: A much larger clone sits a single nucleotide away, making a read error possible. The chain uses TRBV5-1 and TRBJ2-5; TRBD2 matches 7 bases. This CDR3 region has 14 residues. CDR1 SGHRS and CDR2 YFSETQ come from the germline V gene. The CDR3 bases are TGCGCCAGCAGGGGACTAACTCGCCGGGAGACCAAGTACTTC. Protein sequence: CASRGLTRRETKYF.

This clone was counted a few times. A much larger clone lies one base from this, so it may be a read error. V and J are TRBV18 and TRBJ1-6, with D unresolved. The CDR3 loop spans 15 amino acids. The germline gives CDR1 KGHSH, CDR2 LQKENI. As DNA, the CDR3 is TGTTCCACCTCAGACACACCCAATAAAGATTCACCCCTCCACTTT. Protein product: CSTSDTPNKDSPLHF.

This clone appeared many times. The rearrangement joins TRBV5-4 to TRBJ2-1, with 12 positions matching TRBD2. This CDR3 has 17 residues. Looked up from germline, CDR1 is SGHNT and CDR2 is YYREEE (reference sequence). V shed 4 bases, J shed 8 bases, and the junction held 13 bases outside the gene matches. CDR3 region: CASSRGALAGGLDEQFF. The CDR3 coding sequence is TGTGCCAGCAGCAGGGGAGCGCTAGCGGGGGGGCTCGATGAGCAGTTCTTC.

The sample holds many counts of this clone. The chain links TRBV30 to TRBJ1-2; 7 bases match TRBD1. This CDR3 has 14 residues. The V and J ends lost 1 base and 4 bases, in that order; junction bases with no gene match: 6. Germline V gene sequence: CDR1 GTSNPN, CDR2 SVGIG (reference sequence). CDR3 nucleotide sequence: TGTGCCTGGAGTGAGGGGGCGGGGGGCTATGGCTACACCTTC. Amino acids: CAWSEGAGGYGYTF.

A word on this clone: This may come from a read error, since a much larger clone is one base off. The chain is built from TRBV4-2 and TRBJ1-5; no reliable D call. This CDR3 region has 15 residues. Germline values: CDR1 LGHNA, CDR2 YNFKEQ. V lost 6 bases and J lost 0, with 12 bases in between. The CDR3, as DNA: TGTGCCAGCAGAATGTGCAGCGATAGCAATCAGCCCCAGCATTTT. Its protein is CASRMCSDSNQPQHF.

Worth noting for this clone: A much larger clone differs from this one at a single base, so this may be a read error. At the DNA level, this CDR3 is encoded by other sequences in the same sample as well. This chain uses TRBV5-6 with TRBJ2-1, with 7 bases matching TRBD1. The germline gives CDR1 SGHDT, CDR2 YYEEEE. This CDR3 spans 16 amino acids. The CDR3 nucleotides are TGTGCCAGCAGCGTATTAACAGGGGCCATCTACAATGAGCAATTCTTC. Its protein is CASSVLTGAIYNEQFF.

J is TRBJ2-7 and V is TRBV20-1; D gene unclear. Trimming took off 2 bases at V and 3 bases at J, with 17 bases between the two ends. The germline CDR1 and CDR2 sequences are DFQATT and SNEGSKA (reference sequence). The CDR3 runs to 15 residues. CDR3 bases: TGCAGTGCTAGAAATTTTATCGCGCAGGACTACGAGCAGTACTTC. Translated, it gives CSARNFIAQDYEQYF.

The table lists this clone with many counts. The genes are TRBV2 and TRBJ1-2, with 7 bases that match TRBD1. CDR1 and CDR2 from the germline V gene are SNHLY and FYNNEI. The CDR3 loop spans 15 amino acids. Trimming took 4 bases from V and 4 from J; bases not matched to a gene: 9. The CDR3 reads CASSADRPASYGYTF. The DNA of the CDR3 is TGTGCCAGCAGTGCGGACAGGCCAGCTAGCTATGGCTACACCTTC.

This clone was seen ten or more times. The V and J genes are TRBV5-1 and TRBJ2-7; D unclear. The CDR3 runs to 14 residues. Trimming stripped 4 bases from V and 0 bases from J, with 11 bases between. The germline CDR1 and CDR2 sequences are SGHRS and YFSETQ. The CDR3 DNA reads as TGCGCCAGCAGCACACTGACGAGCTCCTACGAGCAGTACTTC. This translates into CASSTLTSSYEQYF.

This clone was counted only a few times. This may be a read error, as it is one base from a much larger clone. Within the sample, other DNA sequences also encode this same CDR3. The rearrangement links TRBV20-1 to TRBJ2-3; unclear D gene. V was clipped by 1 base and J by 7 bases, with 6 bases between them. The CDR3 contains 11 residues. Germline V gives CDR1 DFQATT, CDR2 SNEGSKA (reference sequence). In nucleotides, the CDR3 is TGCAGTGCTAGAGTATGGAATACGCAGTATTTT. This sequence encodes CSARVWNTQYF.

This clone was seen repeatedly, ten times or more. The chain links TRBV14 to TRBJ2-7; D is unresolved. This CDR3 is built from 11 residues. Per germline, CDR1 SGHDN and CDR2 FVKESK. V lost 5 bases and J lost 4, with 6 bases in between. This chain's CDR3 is CASSGRYEQYF. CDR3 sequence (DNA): TGTGCCAGCAGCGGACGGTACGAGCAGTACTTC.

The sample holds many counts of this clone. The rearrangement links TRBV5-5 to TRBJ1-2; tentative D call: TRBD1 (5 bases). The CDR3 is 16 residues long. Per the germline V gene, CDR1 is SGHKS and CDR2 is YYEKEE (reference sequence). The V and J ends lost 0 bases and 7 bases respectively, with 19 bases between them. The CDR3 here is CASSLGREGSVGGYTF. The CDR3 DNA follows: TGTGCCAGCAGCTTGGGACGTGAGGGGAGCGTAGGTGGCTACACCTTC.

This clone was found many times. The CDR3 coding sequence is TGTGCCAGCACCTCGAGGGACAGGGCGAGGATCACAACTAATGAAAAACTGTTTTTT. Translating gives CASTSRDRARITTNEKLFF. The gene calls are TRBV28 and TRBJ1-4; 9 positions match TRBD1. V was clipped by 7 bases and J by 0 bases; unmatched bases: 15. This CDR3 region has 19 residues. Germline CDR1 and CDR2: MDHEN and SYDVKM.

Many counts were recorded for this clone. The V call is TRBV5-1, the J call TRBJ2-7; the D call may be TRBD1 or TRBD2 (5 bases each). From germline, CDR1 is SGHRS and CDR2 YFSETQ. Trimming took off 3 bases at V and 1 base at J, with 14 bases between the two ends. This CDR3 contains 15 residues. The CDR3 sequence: CASSSRDGPSYEQYF. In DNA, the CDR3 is TGCGCCAGCAGCTCCCGGGACGGACCTTCCTACGAGCAGTACTTC. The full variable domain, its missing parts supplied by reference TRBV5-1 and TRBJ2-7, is KAGVTQTPRYLIKTRGQQVTLSCSPISGHRSVSWYQQTPGQGLQFLFEYFSETQRNKGNFPGRFSGRQFSNSRSEMNVSTLELGDSALYLCASSSRDGPSYEQYFGPGTRLTVT.

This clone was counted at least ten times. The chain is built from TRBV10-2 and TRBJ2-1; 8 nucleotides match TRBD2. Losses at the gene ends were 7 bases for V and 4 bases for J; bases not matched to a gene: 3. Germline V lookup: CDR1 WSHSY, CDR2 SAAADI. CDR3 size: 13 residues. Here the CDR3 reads CASTGTRYNEQFF. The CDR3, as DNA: TGCGCCAGCACAGGGACTAGATACAATGAGCAGTTCTTC.

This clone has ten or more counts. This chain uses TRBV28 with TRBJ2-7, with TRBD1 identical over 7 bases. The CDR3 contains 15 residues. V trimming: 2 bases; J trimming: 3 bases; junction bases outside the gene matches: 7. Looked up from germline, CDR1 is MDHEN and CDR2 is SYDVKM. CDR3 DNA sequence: TGTGCCAGCAGTTTAATGGGACAGAGCTACTACGAGCAGTACTTC. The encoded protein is CASSLMGQSYYEQYF. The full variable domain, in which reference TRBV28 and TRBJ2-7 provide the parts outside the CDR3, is DVKVTQSSRYLVKRTGEKVFLECVQDMDHENMFWYRQDPGLGLRLIYFSYDVKMKEKGDIPEGYSVSREKKERFSLILESASTNQTSMYLCASSLMGQSYYEQYFGPGTRLTVT.

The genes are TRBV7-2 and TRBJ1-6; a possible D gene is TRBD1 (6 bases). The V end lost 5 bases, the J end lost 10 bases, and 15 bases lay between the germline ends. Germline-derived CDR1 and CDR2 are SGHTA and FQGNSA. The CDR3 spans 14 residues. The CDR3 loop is CASSHRDCASPLHF. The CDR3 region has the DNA TGTGCCAGCAGCCACAGGGATTGTGCGTCACCCCTCCACTTT.

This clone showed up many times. Written as DNA, the CDR3 is TGTGCCAGCAGTGAAGCGAAAGGGCTTTATAATTCACCCCTCCACTTT. It translates to CASSEAKGLYNSPLHF. The J gene is TRBJ1-6, the V gene TRBV6-1; the D is unclear. Germline CDR1 MNHNS, CDR2 SASEGT. The CDR3 has 16 amino acids. V was cut by 0 bases and J by 4 bases, with 10 bases left in between.

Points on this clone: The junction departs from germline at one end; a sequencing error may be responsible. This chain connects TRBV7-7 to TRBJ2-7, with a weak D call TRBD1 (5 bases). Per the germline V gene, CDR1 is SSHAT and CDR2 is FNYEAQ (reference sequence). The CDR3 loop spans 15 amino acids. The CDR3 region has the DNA TGTGCTAGCAGCCCCCCACAGGTCGGCTCCTACGAGCAGTACTTC. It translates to CASSPPQVGSYEQYF.

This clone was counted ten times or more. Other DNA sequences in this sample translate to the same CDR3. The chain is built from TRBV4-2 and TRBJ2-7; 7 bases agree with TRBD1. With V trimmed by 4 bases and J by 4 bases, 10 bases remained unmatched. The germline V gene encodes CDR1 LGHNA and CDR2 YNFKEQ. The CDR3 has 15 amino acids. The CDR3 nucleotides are TGTGCCAGCAGCCGAACCGGGACAGACGCTTACGAGCAGTACTTC. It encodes CASSRTGTDAYEQYF.